The 27 T cell receptor beta chains below come from one sample, sequenced in a study of CD8 T cells in ankylosing spondylitis. TCRdb fed the 5' RACE reads into MiXCR, producing one record per CDR3 protein. The sample records around 130,000 distinct CDR3 sequences, roughly 15% being singletons. These receptors are not linked to any known antigen. Study-level findings and limits: Ankylosing spondylitis blood appeared to be characterized by a TCR beta motif of 8 or 9 highly homologous variants.

Sequenced input: blood, either unsorted or a sorted T cell fraction (not recorded which). Every receptor here comes from a male donor with ankylosing spondylitis.

The chain employs TRBV6-6 and TRBJ1-2; D uncertain. The germline V gene has CDR1 MNHNY and CDR2 SVGAGI (reference sequence). Trimming removed 2 bases at V and 7 bases at J, with 5 bases between. This CDR3 spans 11 amino acids. The CDR3 protein is CASSYALGYTF. The CDR3 region has the DNA TGTGCCAGCAGTTACGCACTTGGCTACACCTTC.

This chain links TRBV20-1 with TRBJ2-2, with no clear D. Trimming shortened V by 2 bases and J by 5 bases, and 9 bases separated the two germline ends. Germline V lookup: CDR1 DFQATT, CDR2 SNEGSKA (reference sequence). This CDR3 comprises 13 residues. CDR3 region: CSARTHDTGELFF. CDR3 bases: TGCAGTGCTAGAACCCACGATACCGGGGAGCTGTTTTTT.

By share of the sample, this clonotype is medium-sized. The V and J genes are TRBV7-8 and TRBJ2-3; D gene unclear. The V end was cut by 5 bases, the J end by 1 base, with 10 bases between. The CDR3 extends over 14 amino acids. Germline V gene lookup returns CDR1 SGHVS and CDR2 FQNEAQ. CDR3 bases: TGTGCCAGCAGCCCGATACTTGGCACAGATACGCAGTATTTT. This gives the protein CASSPILGTDTQYF. The whole variable domain, filled in from reference TRBV7-8 and TRBJ2-3, reads GAGVSQSPRYKVAKRGQDVALRCDPISGHVSLFWYQQALGQGPEFLTYFQNEAQLDKSGLPSDRFFAERPEGSVSTLKIQRTQQEDSAVYLCASSPILGTDTQYFGPGTRLTVL.

The rearrangement links TRBV12-5 to TRBJ1-2; D ambiguous. CDR3 size: 12 residues. The germline gives CDR1 LGHNT, CDR2 FRNRAP. V lost 5 bases and J lost 4, with 8 bases in between. Here the CDR3 DNA reads TGTGCTAGTGGTCCTCCCCTCTATGGCTACACCTTC. It codes for CASGPPLYGYTF.

The chain uses TRBV15 and TRBJ1-1; D is unclear. The CDR3 length is 13 residues. Germline V gene sequence: CDR1 LNHNV, CDR2 YYDKDF (reference sequence). The V gene lost 6 bases and the J gene lost 4 bases, with 12 bases spanning the gap. CDR3 bases: TGTGCCACCAGTAGGACTGCGATCACTGAAGCTTTCTTT. Translating gives CATSRTAITEAFF.

The rearrangement uses TRBV6-5 and TRBJ2-1; D may be TRBD1 (5 bases). Germline V gives CDR1 MNHEY, CDR2 SVGAGI. The CDR3 is 19 residues long. V lost 2 bases, J lost 5 bases, and 25 bases lay in between. CDR3 residues: CASSYGIWGIGSPDNEQFF. The CDR3, as DNA: TGTGCCAGCAGTTACGGGATCTGGGGCATTGGTTCCCCTGACAATGAGCAGTTCTTC.

This clonotype has more than one count but fewer than ten. This chain joins TRBV19 and TRBJ2-7; maybe TRBD1 (5 bases). Germline CDR1 is LNHDA and CDR2 is SQIVND (reference sequence). Trimming left V 5 bases short and J 1 base short, with 12 bases between. The CDR3 contains 14 residues. The CDR3 DNA reads TGTGCCAGTAGTGCCCGGACAAATTCCTACGAGCAGTACTTC. Translation gives CASSARTNSYEQYF. The variable domain in full, completed from reference TRBV19 and TRBJ2-7, reads DGGITQSPKYLFRKEGQNVTLSCEQNLNHDAMYWYRQDPGQGLRLIYYSQIVNDFQKGDIAEGYSVSREKKESFPLTVTSAQKNPTAFYLCASSARTNSYEQYFGPGTRLTVT.

The V call is TRBV5-1, the J call TRBJ1-1; D call uncertain. CDR1 and CDR2 (germline): SGHRS, YFSETQ. This CDR3 comprises 14 residues. Trimming pared 2 bases from V and 1 base from J, leaving 9 bases between. In DNA, the CDR3 is TGCGCCAGCAGCTTACCGGATGGGAACACTGAAGCTTTCTTT. Encoded protein: CASSLPDGNTEAFF.

In its sample, this clonotype was seen a few times. The rearrangement uses TRBV7-8 and TRBJ2-1; 9 bases map to TRBD2. The CDR3 has 17 amino acids. The V gene end was trimmed by 5 bases and the J gene end by 5 bases; junction bases not matched to a gene: 13. Germline assignment: CDR1 SGHVS and CDR2 FQNEAQ. CDR3 residues: CASSRGLASGANNEQFF. In DNA, the CDR3 is TGTGCCAGCAGCAGGGGTTTGGCTAGCGGGGCAAACAATGAGCAGTTCTTC.

The chain's CDR3 is CASSPRGSSNTEAFF. Written as DNA, the CDR3 is TGCGCCAGCAGCCCCAGAGGAAGCTCGAACACTGAAGCTTTCTTT. V is TRBV5-1 and J is TRBJ1-1; no clear D. The germline V gene has CDR1 SGHRS and CDR2 YFSETQ. CDR3 length: 15 amino acids. The V end was cut by 4 bases, the J end by 1 base, with 14 bases between.

The CDR3 loop reads CSARVGSSYEQYF. The DNA of the CDR3 is TGCAGTGCTAGGGTGGGCAGCTCCTACGAGCAGTACTTC. V and J are TRBV20-1 and TRBJ2-7; D is ambiguous. The CDR3 runs 13 residues. V lost 3 bases, J lost 0 bases, and 9 bases lay in between. Germline CDR1 and CDR2: DFQATT and SNEGSKA (reference sequence).

This clonotype was observed at least ten times. This chain joins TRBV7-9 and TRBJ2-2; D uncertain. Germline CDR1 reads SEHNR; CDR2 reads FQNEAQ (reference sequence). The CDR3 spans 14 residues. V lost 5 bases and J 4 bases, leaving 11 bases between the germline ends. The CDR3: CASSARSSTGELFF. CDR3 coding DNA: TGTGCCAGCAGCGCCAGGAGTTCCACCGGGGAGCTGTTTTTT. Full variable domain (remainder filled in from reference TRBV7-9 and TRBJ2-2): DTGVSQNPRHKITKRGQNVTFRCDPISEHNRLYWYRQTLGQGPEFLTYFQNEAQLEKSRLLSDRFSAERPKGSFSTLEIQRTEQGDSAMYLCASSARSSTGELFFGEGSRLTVL.

This clonotype was detected a few times. The V gene is TRBV25-1, the J gene TRBJ2-7; tentative D call: TRBD1 (5 bases). The CDR3 runs 13 residues. Per the germline V gene, CDR1 is MGHDK and CDR2 is SYGVNS. Trimming left V 2 bases short and J 3 bases short, with 8 bases between. This chain's CDR3 is CASSEGRVYEQYF. CDR3 sequence (DNA): TGTGCCAGCAGTGAAGGCAGGGTCTACGAGCAGTACTTC.

The chain employs TRBV5-1 and TRBJ2-7; D remains unclear. Germline V lookup: CDR1 SGHRS, CDR2 YFSETQ. V lost 1 base and J lost 2, with 7 bases in between. The CDR3 is 13 residues long. The CDR3 nucleotides read TGCGCCAGCAGCTTGATACCGACCTACGAGCAGTACTTC. Its translation: CASSLIPTYEQYF.

The chain recombines TRBV27 with TRBJ2-1, with D maybe TRBD2 (5 bases). Germline CDR1 MNHEY, CDR2 SMNVEV (reference sequence). V gave up 4 bases and J gave up 6 bases, with 7 bases separating them. This CDR3 has 12 amino acids. The CDR3 DNA sequence: TGTGCCAGCAGTTCAGCGGTCAATGAGCAGTTCTTC. Translation: CASSSAVNEQFF.

This chain links TRBV18 with TRBJ2-2; possibly TRBD2 for D (5 bases). The CDR3 has 13 amino acids. The V gene lost 8 bases and the J gene lost 1 base, with 8 bases spanning the gap. Germline V gene lookup returns CDR1 KGHSH and CDR2 LQKENI. CDR3 residues: CASPRVNTGELFF. CDR3 bases: TGTGCCAGCCCGAGGGTGAACACCGGGGAGCTGTTTTTT.

The V and J genes are TRBV27 and TRBJ2-1; 15 bases fit TRBD2. CDR1 and CDR2 (germline): MNHEY, SMNVEV (reference sequence). J was trimmed by 9 bases and V by 6 bases; bases with no gene match: 6. The CDR3 contains 15 residues. The CDR3 spells CASRRGLAGGIEQFF. In DNA, the CDR3 is TGTGCCAGCAGACGGGGACTAGCGGGAGGCATTGAGCAGTTCTTC.

The chain carries TRBV5-5 and TRBJ1-5, with D perhaps TRBD1 (5 bases). This CDR3 is 14 amino acids long. The germline CDR1 and CDR2 sequences are SGHKS and YYEKEE (reference sequence). Trimming took off 1 base at V and 4 bases at J, with 9 bases between the two ends. The CDR3 DNA reads as TGTGCCAGCAGCTTGAGGGGAGTTAATCAGCCCCAGCATTTT. Amino acid sequence: CASSLRGVNQPQHF.

In its sample, this clonotype was seen a few times. This sequence joins TRBV11-1 and TRBJ2-2; D is possibly TRBD1 (5 bases). The CDR3 length is 18 residues. Germline values: CDR1 SGHAT, CDR2 FQDESV (reference sequence). V lost 5 bases to trimming and J lost 1 base, with 20 bases between them. In nucleotides, the CDR3 is TGTGCCAGCAGCCACCACAGGAGAACGGAGAAGAACACCGGGGAGCTGTTTTTT. This codes for CASSHHRRTEKNTGELFF.

The chain combines TRBV28 with TRBJ1-1; D not resolved. V lost 3 bases to trimming and J lost 0 bases, with 5 bases between them. CDR3 length equals 13 residues. CDR1 and CDR2 from the germline V gene are MDHEN and SYDVKM. The CDR3: CASSFTVNTEAFF. The DNA of the CDR3 is TGTGCCAGCAGTTTCACGGTGAACACTGAAGCTTTCTTT.

In this sample, this clonotype turned up a few times. The rearrangement joins TRBV9 to TRBJ1-1; D is perhaps TRBD1 (5 bases). Trimming left V 1 base short and J 3 bases short, with 13 bases between. This CDR3 comprises 15 residues. Germline CDR1 SGDLS, CDR2 YYNGEE. The CDR3 protein is CASSVSDSFYTEAFF. The CDR3 region has the DNA TGTGCCAGCAGCGTAAGCGACAGCTTCTACACTGAAGCTTTCTTT.

V is TRBV20-1 and J is TRBJ1-5; tentative D call: TRBD1 (6 bases). Germline CDR1 is DFQATT and CDR2 is SNEGSKA (reference sequence). The CDR3 runs 15 residues. V was pared by 4 bases and J by 4 bases, with 17 bases between. This chain's CDR3 is CSATSGTGRNQPQHF. The CDR3 coding sequence is TGCAGTGCTACGAGTGGTACAGGGAGGAATCAGCCCCAGCATTTT.

This clonotype was observed a handful of times. This sequence joins TRBV19 and TRBJ2-5; possible D gene TRBD2, 5 bases. In germline, CDR1 is LNHDA, CDR2 SQIVND (reference sequence). The V end was cut by 2 bases, the J end by 4 bases, with 14 bases between. This CDR3 spans 15 amino acids. For the CDR3, the DNA is TGTGCCAGTAGTATAATCGGGGTACTTTCAGAGACCCAGTACTTC. It translates to CASSIIGVLSETQYF.

This clonotype was seen ten or more times. The gene calls are TRBV25-1 and TRBJ1-1; no firm D call. The germline gives CDR1 MGHDK, CDR2 SYGVNS. CDR3 length: 11 amino acids. V was clipped by 6 bases and J by 5 bases, with 7 bases between them. The CDR3 protein is CASRTGTEAFF. The CDR3 DNA reads as TGTGCCAGCAGGACGGGGACTGAAGCTTTCTTT.

This clonotype was seen a handful of times. The rearrangement joins TRBV5-6 to TRBJ1-1; D not certain. The germline CDR1 and CDR2 sequences are SGHDT and YYEEEE. The CDR3 runs to 14 residues. The V end lost 4 bases, the J end lost 3 bases, and 13 bases lay between the germline ends. The CDR3 bases are TGTGCCAGCAGCACCGTCGGGTTAGACACTGAAGCTTTCTTT. This codes for CASSTVGLDTEAFF. The full variable domain, its missing parts supplied by reference TRBV5-6 and TRBJ1-1, is DAGVTQSPTHLIKTRGQQVTLRCSPKSGHDTVSWYQQALGQGPQFIFQYYEEEERQRGNFPDRFSGHQFPNYSSELNVNALLLGDSALYLCASSTVGLDTEAFFGQGTRLTVV.

In this sample, this clonotype turned up a few times. The chain employs TRBV15 and TRBJ2-1; 8 positions agree with TRBD2. This CDR3 contains 11 residues. CDR1 LNHNV and CDR2 YYDKDF come from the germline V gene (reference sequence). Unmatched junction bases numbered 1, after V lost 5 bases and J lost 10 bases. CDR3 loop: CATSPGGEQFF. CDR3 sequence (DNA): TGTGCCACCAGCCCGGGGGGGGAGCAGTTCTTC.

This clonotype was counted between two and nine times. As DNA, the CDR3 is TGTGCCAGCTCCCTACGAGTCGTCCACAATGAGCAGTTCTTC. It specifies CASSLRVVHNEQFF. The chain joins TRBV27 to TRBJ2-1; D ambiguous. The CDR3 sequence is 14 residues long. Germline V CDR1 and CDR2: MNHEY, SMNVEV (reference sequence). Trimming cost V 8 bases and J 5 bases, with 16 bases left between them.